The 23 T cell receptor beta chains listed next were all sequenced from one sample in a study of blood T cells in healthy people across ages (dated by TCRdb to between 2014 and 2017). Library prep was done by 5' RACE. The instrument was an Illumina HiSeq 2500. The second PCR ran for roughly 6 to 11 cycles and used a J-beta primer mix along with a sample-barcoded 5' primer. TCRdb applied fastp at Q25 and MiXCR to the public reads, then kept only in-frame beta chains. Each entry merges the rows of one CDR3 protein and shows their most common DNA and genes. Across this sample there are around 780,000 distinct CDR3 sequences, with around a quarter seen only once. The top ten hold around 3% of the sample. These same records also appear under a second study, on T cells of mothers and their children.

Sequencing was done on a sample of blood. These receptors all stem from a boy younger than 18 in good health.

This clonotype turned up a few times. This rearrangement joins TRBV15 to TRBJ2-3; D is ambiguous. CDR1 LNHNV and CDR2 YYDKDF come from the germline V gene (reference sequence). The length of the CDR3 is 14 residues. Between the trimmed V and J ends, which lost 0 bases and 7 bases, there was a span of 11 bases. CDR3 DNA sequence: TGTGCCACCAGCAGAGATCGGGCTCAGAATACGCAGTATTTT. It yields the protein CATSRDRAQNTQYF.

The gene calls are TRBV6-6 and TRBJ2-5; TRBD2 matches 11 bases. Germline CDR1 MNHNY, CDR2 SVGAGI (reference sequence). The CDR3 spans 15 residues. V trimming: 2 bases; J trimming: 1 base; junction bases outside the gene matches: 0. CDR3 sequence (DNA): TGTGCCAGCAGTTACACTAGCGGGGGCCAAGAGACCCAGTACTTC. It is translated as CASSYTSGGQETQYF.

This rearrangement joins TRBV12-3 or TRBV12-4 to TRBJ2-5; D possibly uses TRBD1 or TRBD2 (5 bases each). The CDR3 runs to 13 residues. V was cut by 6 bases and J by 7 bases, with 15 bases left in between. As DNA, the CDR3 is TGTGCCAGCAGCCGGGACCCCGTAGGGACCCAGTACTTC. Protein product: CASSRDPVGTQYF.

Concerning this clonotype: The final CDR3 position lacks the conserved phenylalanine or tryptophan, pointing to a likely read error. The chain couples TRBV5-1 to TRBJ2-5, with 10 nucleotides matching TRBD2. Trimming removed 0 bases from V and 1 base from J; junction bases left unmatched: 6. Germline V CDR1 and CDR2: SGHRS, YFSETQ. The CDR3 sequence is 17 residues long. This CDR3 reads CASSLAVTSGAQETQYS. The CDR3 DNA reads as TGCGCCAGCAGCTTGGCCGTCACTAGCGGGGCCCAAGAGACCCAGTACTCC.

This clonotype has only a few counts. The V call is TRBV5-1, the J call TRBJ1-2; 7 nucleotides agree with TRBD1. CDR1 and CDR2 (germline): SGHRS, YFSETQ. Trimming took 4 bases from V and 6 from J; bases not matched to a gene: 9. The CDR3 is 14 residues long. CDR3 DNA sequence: TGCGCCAGCAGCAAAGGACAGGACTTGCATGGCTACACCTTC. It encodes CASSKGQDLHGYTF.

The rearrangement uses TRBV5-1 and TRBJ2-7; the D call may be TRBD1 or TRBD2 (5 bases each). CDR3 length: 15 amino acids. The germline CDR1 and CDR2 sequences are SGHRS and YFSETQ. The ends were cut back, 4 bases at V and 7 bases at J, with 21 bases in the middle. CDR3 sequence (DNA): TGCGCCAGCAGCCGCTTGGTGGGGGAGCAAGGTGAGCAGTACTTC. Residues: CASSRLVGEQGEQYF.

Written as DNA, the CDR3 is TGTGCCAGCAGTGAATATACTTTACAAGAGACCCAGTACTTC. Encoded protein: CASSEYTLQETQYF. The rearrangement uses TRBV6-1 and TRBJ2-5; no clear D gene. The CDR3 contains 14 residues. Germline assignment: CDR1 MNHNS and CDR2 SASEGT. The V end lost 2 bases, the J end lost 2 bases, and 9 bases lay between the germline ends.

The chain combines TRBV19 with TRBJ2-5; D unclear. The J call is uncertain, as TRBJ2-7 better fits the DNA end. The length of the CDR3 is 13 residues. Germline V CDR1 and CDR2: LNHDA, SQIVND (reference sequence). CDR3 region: CASSMTATYEQYF. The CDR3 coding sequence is TGTGCCAGTAGCATGACCGCAACCTACGAGCAGTACTTC.

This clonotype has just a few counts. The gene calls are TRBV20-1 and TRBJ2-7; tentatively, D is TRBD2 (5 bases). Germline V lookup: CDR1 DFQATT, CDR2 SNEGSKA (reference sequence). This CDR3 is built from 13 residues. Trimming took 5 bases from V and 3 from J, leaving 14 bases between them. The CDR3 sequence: CSAEDSVGYEQYF. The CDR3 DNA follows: TGCAGTGCTGAGGACTCGGTTGGCTACGAGCAGTACTTC.

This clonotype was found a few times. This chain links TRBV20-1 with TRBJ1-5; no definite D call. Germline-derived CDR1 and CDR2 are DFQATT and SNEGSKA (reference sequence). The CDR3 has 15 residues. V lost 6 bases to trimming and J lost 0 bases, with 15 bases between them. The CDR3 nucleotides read TGCAGTGCCCAAAGGAGGGCTAATAGCAATCAGCCCCAGCATTTT. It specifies CSAQRRANSNQPQHF.

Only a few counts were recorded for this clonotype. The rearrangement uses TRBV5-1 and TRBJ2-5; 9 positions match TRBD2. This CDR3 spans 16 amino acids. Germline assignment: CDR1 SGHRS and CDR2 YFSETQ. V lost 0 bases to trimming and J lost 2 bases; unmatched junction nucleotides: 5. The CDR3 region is CASSLGLAATQETQYF. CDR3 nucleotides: TGCGCCAGCAGCTTGGGACTAGCGGCGACACAAGAGACCCAGTACTTC.

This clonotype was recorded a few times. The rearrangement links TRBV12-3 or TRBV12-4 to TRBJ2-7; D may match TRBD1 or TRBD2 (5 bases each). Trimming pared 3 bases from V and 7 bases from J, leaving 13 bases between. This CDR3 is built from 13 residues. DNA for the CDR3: TGTGCCAGCAGTTTTGAGGGGTTCGGGGAGCAGTACTTC. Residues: CASSFEGFGEQYF.

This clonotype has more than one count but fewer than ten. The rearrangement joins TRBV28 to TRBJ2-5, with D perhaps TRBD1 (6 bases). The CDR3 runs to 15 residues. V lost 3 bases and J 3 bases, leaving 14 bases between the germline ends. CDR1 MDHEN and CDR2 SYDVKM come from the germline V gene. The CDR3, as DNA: TGTGCCAGCAGTTTCTCGGCCAGGGGCGAAGAGACCCAGTACTTC. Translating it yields CASSFSARGEETQYF.

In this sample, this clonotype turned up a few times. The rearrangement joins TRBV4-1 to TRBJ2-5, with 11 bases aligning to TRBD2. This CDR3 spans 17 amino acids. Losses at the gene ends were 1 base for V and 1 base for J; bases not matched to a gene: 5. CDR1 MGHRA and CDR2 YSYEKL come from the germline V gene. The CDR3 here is CASSQGLLAGVQETQYF. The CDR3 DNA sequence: TGCGCCAGCAGCCAAGGGTTACTAGCGGGGGTCCAAGAGACCCAGTACTTC.

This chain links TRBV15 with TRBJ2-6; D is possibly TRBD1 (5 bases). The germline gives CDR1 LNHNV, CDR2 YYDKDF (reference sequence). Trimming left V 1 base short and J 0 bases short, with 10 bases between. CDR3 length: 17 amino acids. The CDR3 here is CATSRAPQVSGANVLTF. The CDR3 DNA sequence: TGTGCCACCAGCAGAGCTCCACAGGTCTCTGGGGCCAACGTCCTGACTTTC. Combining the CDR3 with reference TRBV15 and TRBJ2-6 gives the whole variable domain DAMVIQNPRYQVTQFGKPVTLSCSQTLNHNVMYWYQQKSSQAPKLLFHYYDKDFNNEADTPDNFQSRRPNTSFCFLDIRSPGLGDTAMYLCATSRAPQVSGANVLTFGAGSRLTVL.

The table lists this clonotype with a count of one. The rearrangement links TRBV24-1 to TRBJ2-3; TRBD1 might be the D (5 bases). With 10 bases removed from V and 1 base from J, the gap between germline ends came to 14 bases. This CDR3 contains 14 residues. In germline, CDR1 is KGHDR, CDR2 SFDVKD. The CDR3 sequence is CATRQGSGTDTQYF. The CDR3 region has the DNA TGTGCCACAAGGCAGGGTTCGGGCACAGATACGCAGTATTTT.

Here the CDR3 DNA reads TGTGCCAGCAGCGTATATCAGGGGCCGGGGGAGACCCAGTACTTC. Protein sequence: CASSVYQGPGETQYF. The V and J genes are TRBV9 and TRBJ2-5; weak D call: TRBD1 (6 bases). V lost 1 base to trimming and J lost 5 bases, with 15 bases between them. Per the germline V gene, CDR1 is SGDLS and CDR2 is YYNGEE. This CDR3 comprises 15 residues.

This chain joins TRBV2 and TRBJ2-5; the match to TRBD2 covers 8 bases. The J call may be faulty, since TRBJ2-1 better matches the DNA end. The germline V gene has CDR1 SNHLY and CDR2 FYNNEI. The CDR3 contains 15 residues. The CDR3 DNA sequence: TGTGCCAGCAGTGAAGCGCGGGGGGTAGTGTTTTGGCAGTTCTTC. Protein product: CASSEARGVVFWQFF.

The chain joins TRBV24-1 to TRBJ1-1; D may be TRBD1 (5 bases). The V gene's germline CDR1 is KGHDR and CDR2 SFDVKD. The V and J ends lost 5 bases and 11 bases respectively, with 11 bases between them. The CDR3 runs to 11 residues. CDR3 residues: CATSAGSGAFF. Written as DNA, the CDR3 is TGTGCCACCAGTGCAGGGTCGGGGGCTTTCTTT.

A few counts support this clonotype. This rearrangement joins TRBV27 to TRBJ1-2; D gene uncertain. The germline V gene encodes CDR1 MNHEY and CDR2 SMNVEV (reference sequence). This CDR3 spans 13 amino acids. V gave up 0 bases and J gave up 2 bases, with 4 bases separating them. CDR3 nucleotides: TGTGCCAGCAGTTTATCACAGAACTATGGCTACACCTTC. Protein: CASSLSQNYGYTF.

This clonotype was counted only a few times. This CDR3 is CASGKWRINTDTQYF. In DNA form, the CDR3 reads TGCGCCAGCGGCAAGTGGAGAATCAACACAGATACGCAGTATTTT. This chain uses TRBV5-1 with TRBJ2-3; D unresolved. The germline V gene encodes CDR1 SGHRS and CDR2 YFSETQ. V lost 7 bases to trimming and J lost 2 bases, with 17 bases between them. The CDR3 totals 15 residues.

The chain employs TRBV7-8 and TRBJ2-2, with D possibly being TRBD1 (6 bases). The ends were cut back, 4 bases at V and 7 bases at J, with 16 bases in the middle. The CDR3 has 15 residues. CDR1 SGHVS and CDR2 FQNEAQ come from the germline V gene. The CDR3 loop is CASSSGTGIGGELFF. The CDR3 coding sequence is TGTGCCAGCAGCTCCGGCACAGGGATCGGCGGGGAGCTGTTTTTT.

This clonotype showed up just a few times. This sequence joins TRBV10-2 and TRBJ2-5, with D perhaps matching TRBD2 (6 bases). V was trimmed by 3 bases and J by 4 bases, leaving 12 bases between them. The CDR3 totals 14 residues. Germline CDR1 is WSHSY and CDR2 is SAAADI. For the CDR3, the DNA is TGCGCCAGCAGTGACCCGGGACTGGGAGAGACCCAGTACTTC. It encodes CASSDPGLGETQYF.